This TCR beta chain appears in the sequencing data of a study of blood T cell repertoires in COVID-19. Study overall: Samples came from the United States, Italy and Spain, spanning acute and convalescent COVID-19. PBMCs, B-cell-depleted T cells, or T cells provided the cDNA or gDNA that made up the material.

As handled by the study authors: Reference gene primer amplification gave estimated nucleated cell counts. The protocol was immunoSEQ multiplex PCR, while the TCRdb copy is restricted to in-frame clones and leaves out a portion. That table supplies the V and J calls and clone size; D and trimming were determined from the DNA. The repertoire holds over 250,000 clones, 70% to 90% seen once, with around 0.91% in the top ten. This CDR3 comprises 15 residues. CDR1 is SGHNT and CDR2 is YYREEE in the germline V gene (reference sequence). Concerning this clone itself: Germline is not matched at one junction end, which may reflect a read error.

The chain employs TRBV5-4 and TRBJ1-6; 7 positions match TRBD1. The clonotype was recovered from a middle-aged woman who had recovered from COVID-19. The specimen sequenced was peripheral blood. CDR3 sequence: CASSFGGQTASPLYF. CDR3 nucleotides: TGTGCCAGCAGCTTCGGGGGACAGACCGCCTCACCCCTCTACTTT.